The next 25 T cell receptor beta chains were all read from a single sample in a study of early stage breast cancer tumors. The protocol was immunoSEQ multiplex PCR, while the TCRdb copy is restricted to in-frame clones and leaves out a portion. This sample has 50,000 to 65,000 clones, with about 83% found just once. What was sequenced was blood. The receptors stem from a young adult with breast cancer.

The chain combines TRBV18 with TRBJ1-4, with D unresolved. There are 13 residues in the CDR3. Germline CDR1 reads KGHSH; CDR2 reads LQKENI. V lost 2 bases to trimming and J lost 8 bases, with 9 bases between them. The CDR3 nucleotides are TGTGCCAGCTCACCAAGGACGGGGGAAAAACTGTTTTTT. It yields the protein CASSPRTGEKLFF.

V is TRBV19 and J is TRBJ1-5; 9 bases match TRBD1. Germline V gene sequence: CDR1 LNHDA, CDR2 SQIVND (reference sequence). The CDR3 contains 15 residues. V shed 9 bases and J 5 bases; nucleotides not matched to a gene: 11. Here the CDR3 reads CASWDRARSDQPQHF. The DNA of the CDR3 is TGTGCCAGCTGGGACAGGGCTAGGTCGGATCAGCCCCAGCATTTT.

This chain uses TRBV29-1 with TRBJ2-7; 11 bases agree with TRBD2. The CDR3 totals 13 residues. Trimming removed 6 bases from V and 2 bases from J; junction bases left unmatched: 3. Germline-derived CDR1 and CDR2 are SQVTM and ANQGSEA. The CDR3, as DNA: TGCAGCGTCGTGACTAGCGGGACCTACGAGCAGTACTTC. Amino acids: CSVVTSGTYEQYF.

The CDR3 protein is CASSYSGTSVGGEQYF. The CDR3 DNA is TGTGCCAGCAGTTACTCCGGGACTAGCGTCGGGGGCGAGCAGTACTTC. V and J are TRBV6-5 and TRBJ2-7; the match to TRBD2 covers 10 bases. Germline values: CDR1 MNHEY, CDR2 SVGAGI. Trimming removed 0 bases from V and 6 bases from J; junction bases left unmatched: 8. CDR3 length equals 16 residues.

The gene calls are TRBV6-5 and TRBJ1-2; D uncertain. Germline-derived CDR1 and CDR2 are MNHEY and SVGAGI. The CDR3 covers 14 residues. Between the trimmed V and J ends, which lost 2 bases and 2 bases, there was a span of 9 bases. The CDR3 loop reads CASSYKPLNYGYTF. In nucleotides, the CDR3 is TGTGCCAGCAGTTACAAACCCCTCAACTATGGCTACACCTTC.

The rearrangement uses TRBV2 and TRBJ2-7; D is unresolved. The germline V and J ends were trimmed by 4 bases and 6 bases, with 13 bases remaining between them. The CDR3 consists of 13 residues. The germline V gene has CDR1 SNHLY and CDR2 FYNNEI. The CDR3 region is CASSVVMEGEQYF. The CDR3 DNA is TGTGCCAGCAGTGTGGTCATGGAAGGCGAGCAGTACTTC.

In DNA form, the CDR3 reads TGTGCCAGCAGTGAAGGGACTAGCGGGAGGTACGAGCAGTACTTC. Its protein is CASSEGTSGRYEQYF. The V call is TRBV25-1, the J call TRBJ2-7; the match to TRBD2 covers 15 bases. This CDR3 is 15 amino acids long. The germline V gene encodes CDR1 MGHDK and CDR2 SYGVNS. Trimming at V came to 2 bases and at J to 4 bases, leaving 0 bases not matched to a gene.

The chain has TRBV5-1 and TRBJ2-3; D not resolved. This CDR3 is built from 13 residues. Germline V gives CDR1 SGHRS, CDR2 YFSETQ. Trimming left V 7 bases short and J 1 base short, with 10 bases between. The CDR3 reads CASDYLGTDTQYF. CDR3 coding DNA: TGCGCCAGCGATTACTTGGGCACAGATACGCAGTATTTT.

The chain is built from TRBV18 and TRBJ1-3, with D uncertain. V was pared by 2 bases and J by 4 bases, with 6 bases between. Germline values: CDR1 KGHSH, CDR2 LQKENI. The CDR3 spans 13 residues. The CDR3 sequence is CASSPGQGNTIYF. The CDR3 bases are TGTGCCAGCTCACCAGGGCAGGGAAACACCATATATTTT. Full variable domain (rest looked up from reference TRBV18 and TRBJ1-3): NAGVMQNPRHLVRRRGQEARLRCSPMKGHSHVYWYRQLPEEGLKFMVYLQKENIIDESGMPKERFSAEFPKEGPSILRIQQVVRGDSAAYFCASSPGQGNTIYFGEGSWLTVV.

The chain joins TRBV7-6 to TRBJ2-1, with TRBD2 matching over 10 bases. CDR1 is SGHVS and CDR2 is FNYEAQ in the germline V gene. The J segment lost 10 bases and the V segment lost 0 bases, leaving 6 bases of the junction unmatched. This CDR3 is 15 amino acids long. This chain's CDR3 is CASSLAMTSGREQFF. CDR3 in DNA: TGTGCCAGCAGCTTAGCGATGACTAGCGGGCGGGAGCAGTTCTTC.

This clone has a handful of counts. This rearrangement joins TRBV2 to TRBJ1-2; TRBD1 might be the D (6 bases). Germline values: CDR1 SNHLY, CDR2 FYNNEI. With 3 bases removed from V and 4 bases from J, the gap between germline ends came to 15 bases. The CDR3 totals 15 residues. CDR3 loop: CASSDTTGRGYGYTF. The CDR3 region has the DNA TGTGCCAGCAGTGATACAACAGGGAGAGGCTATGGCTACACCTTC.

The V gene is TRBV28, the J gene TRBJ2-7, with D possibly being TRBD2 (5 bases). Germline CDR1 reads MDHEN; CDR2 reads SYDVKM. The ends were cut back, 4 bases at V and 0 bases at J, with 10 bases in the middle. The CDR3 contains 14 residues. CDR3 loop: CASSYRRYSYEQYF. The CDR3 coding sequence is TGTGCCAGCAGTTATCGGAGGTACTCCTACGAGCAGTACTTC.

The chain carries TRBV11-2 and TRBJ2-1, with TRBD2 matching over 8 bases. The J segment lost 5 bases and the V segment lost 3 bases, leaving 12 bases of the junction unmatched. The germline CDR1 and CDR2 sequences are SGHAT and FQNNGV. There are 17 residues in the CDR3. The CDR3 nucleotides read TGTGCCAGCAGCTTCCCTAGGGCGGCGGGGGGCCACAATGAGCAGTTCTTC. Translating it yields CASSFPRAAGGHNEQFF.

The chain is built from TRBV7-3 and TRBJ1-1; D gene unclear. The CDR3 runs 13 residues. Trimming left V 5 bases short and J 1 base short, with 8 bases between. Germline loops: CDR1 SGHTA, CDR2 FQGTGA. CDR3 bases: TGTGCCAGCAGCCCCCATGGGAACACTGAAGCTTTCTTT. It is translated as CASSPHGNTEAFF.

This clone was recorded once. The V call is TRBV25-1, the J call TRBJ2-4; TRBD1 is a possible D gene (5 bases). This CDR3 is built from 13 residues. The germline CDR1 and CDR2 sequences are MGHDK and SYGVNS. V dropped 3 bases and J dropped 8 bases, with 11 bases sitting between them. Written as DNA, the CDR3 is TGTGCCAGCAGTGATAGCAGGGTTGACATTCAGTACTTC. Its translation is CASSDSRVDIQYF. Variable domain in full (rest from reference TRBV25-1 and TRBJ2-4): EADIYQTPRYLVIGTGKKITLECSQTMGHDKMYWYQQDPGMELHLIHYSYGVNSTEKGDLSSESTVSRIRTEHFPLTLESARPSHTSQYLCASSDSRVDIQYFGAGTRLSVL.

V is TRBV6-6 and J is TRBJ1-1; 9 nucleotides match TRBD1. The ends lost 5 bases at V and 8 bases at J; junction bases unmatched: 6. Germline V gives CDR1 MNHNY, CDR2 SVGAGI (reference sequence). The CDR3 is made up of 13 amino acids. This CDR3 reads CASSPLGQGEAFF. The CDR3, as DNA: TGTGCCAGCAGTCCACTGGGACAGGGAGAAGCTTTCTTT.

In its sample, this clone was seen once. The V call is TRBV4-1, the J call TRBJ2-1; 9 positions match TRBD2. The CDR3 totals 14 residues. The ends lost 6 bases at V and 7 bases at J; junction bases unmatched: 7. Germline loops: CDR1 MGHRA, CDR2 YSYEKL. CDR3 DNA: TGCGCCAGCAGGGCGCTAGCGGGACGGAATGAGCAGTTCTTC. Its protein is CASRALAGRNEQFF.

The chain joins TRBV25-1 to TRBJ1-1; 8 bases are shared with TRBD1. There are 13 residues in the CDR3. Germline V lookup: CDR1 MGHDK, CDR2 SYGVNS. V trimming: 3 bases; J trimming: 7 bases; junction bases outside the gene matches: 4. CDR3 nucleotides: TGTGCCAGCAGTGAGTACGGACAGGGTGAAGCTTTCTTT. Amino acids: CASSEYGQGEAFF.

In its sample, this clone was seen a few times. V gene TRBV11-2 combines with J gene TRBJ1-5; D possibly corresponds to TRBD1 (6 bases). V was cut by 5 bases and J by 0 bases, with 8 bases left in between. This CDR3 region has 14 residues. Germline CDR1 reads SGHAT; CDR2 reads FQNNGV. The CDR3 DNA follows: TGTGCCAGCAGCCCAGGGGTTAGCAATCAGCCCCAGCATTTT. Translating it yields CASSPGVSNQPQHF.

The rearrangement uses TRBV6-5 and TRBJ2-7; 11 nucleotides match TRBD2. The V and J ends lost 0 bases and 10 bases, in that order; junction bases with no gene match: 2. The germline CDR1 and CDR2 sequences are MNHEY and SVGAGI. The CDR3 has 13 amino acids. CDR3 protein: CASSYSTSGGQYF. The CDR3 nucleotides are TGTGCCAGCAGTTACTCAACTAGCGGGGGCCAGTACTTC.

The V gene is TRBV5-1, the J gene TRBJ2-7, with 8 nucleotides matching TRBD1. CDR3 length: 12 residues. The germline gives CDR1 SGHRS, CDR2 YFSETQ. V lost 2 bases and J lost 9; bases outside the gene matches: 4. The DNA for the CDR3 is TGCGCCAGCAGCTTCGGACAGGGACCGCAGTACTTC. Its translation is CASSFGQGPQYF.

The V gene is TRBV7-8, the J gene TRBJ2-3; either TRBD1 or TRBD2 may fit D (6 bases each). There are 17 residues in the CDR3. V lost 1 base, J lost 0 bases, and 14 bases lay in between. The germline gives CDR1 SGHVS, CDR2 FQNEAQ. The CDR3 DNA reads TGTGCCAGCAGCTTAGTATGGGGGGCGCCTAGCACAGATACGCAGTATTTT. This codes for CASSLVWGAPSTDTQYF.

The rearrangement links TRBV6-5 to TRBJ1-5, with 7 bases matching TRBD1. Looked up from germline, CDR1 is MNHEY and CDR2 is SVGAGI. The CDR3 loop spans 14 amino acids. V shed 6 bases, J shed 5 bases, and the junction held 7 bases outside the gene matches. The CDR3 nucleotides are TGTGCCAGCAGATCAAGGGGGCGCGATCAGCCCCAGCATTTT. This encodes CASRSRGRDQPQHF.

This clone has a handful of counts. The chain couples TRBV28 to TRBJ1-5; D might be TRBD1 (5 bases). The V gene's germline CDR1 is MDHEN and CDR2 SYDVKM. CDR3 length: 14 residues. The V and J ends lost 8 bases and 4 bases respectively, with 15 bases between them. CDR3 sequence reads: CASGLGQFNQPQHF. In DNA, the CDR3 is TGTGCCAGCGGACTGGGGCAGTTTAATCAGCCCCAGCATTTT.

The V and J genes are TRBV15 and TRBJ2-1; D gene uncertain. The CDR3 consists of 15 residues. V gave up 0 bases and J gave up 14 bases, with 20 bases separating them. CDR1 is LNHNV, CDR2 YYDKDF, per germline (reference sequence). The CDR3, as DNA: TGTGCCACCAGCAGAGAAAATAGAGGCGGAGACCCAGAGTTCTTC. It yields the protein CATSRENRGGDPEFF.